The 12 T cell receptor beta chains listed next were all sequenced from one sample in a study of cytomegalovirus exposure and HLA in healthy donors. This PCR relied on a set of 60 Vbeta primers and 13 Jbeta primers. Produced via immunoSEQ multiplex PCR; TCRdb's table is partial and in-frame only. The data contain some 120,000 clones, under 90% of them singletons. The sample comprised PBMCs. These receptor sequences come from a woman in her thirties in good health and CMV-seronegative.

The rearrangement links TRBV11-2 to TRBJ2-7, with TRBD2 matching 12 bases. Germline V gives CDR1 SGHAT, CDR2 FQNNGV. There are 15 residues in the CDR3. J gave up 4 bases and V 5 bases, and 6 bases lay outside the gene matches. CDR3 region: CASSIRTSGIYEQYF. The CDR3 nucleotides are TGTGCCAGCAGCATTAGGACTAGCGGGATTTACGAGCAGTACTTC.

This clone was seen just once. V and J are TRBV5-1 and TRBJ1-3; D uncertain. Trimming removed 1 base at V and 0 bases at J, with 8 bases between. This CDR3 region has 15 residues. Germline loops: CDR1 SGHRS, CDR2 YFSETQ. As DNA, the CDR3 is TGCGCCAGCAGCTTGCGGTCCGGCTCTGGAAACACCATATATTTT. Protein product: CASSLRSGSGNTIYF.

The rearrangement joins TRBV4-3 to TRBJ2-3; 12 nucleotides match TRBD2. CDR3 length: 17 amino acids. Germline assignment: CDR1 LGHNA and CDR2 YSLEER. Germline trimming cut 3 bases from V and 3 bases from J; bases unmatched to any gene: 7. The CDR3 coding sequence is TGCGCCAGCAGCCACAGCCTAGCGGGAGGGAGGACAGATACGCAGTATTTT. Translation gives CASSHSLAGGRTDTQYF.

V is TRBV7-6 and J is TRBJ2-5; TRBD1 aligns across 7 bases. Germline V lookup: CDR1 SGHVS, CDR2 FNYEAQ. CDR3 length: 13 amino acids. Trimming removed 4 bases from V and 5 bases from J; junction bases left unmatched: 4. CDR3 DNA: TGTGCCAGCAGCTCGGACAGGATGGAGACCCAGTACTTC. Its translation is CASSSDRMETQYF.

The chain employs TRBV28 and TRBJ1-5; tentatively, D is TRBD1 (6 bases). Germline V gene sequence: CDR1 MDHEN, CDR2 SYDVKM. Trimming cost V 7 bases and J 3 bases, with 16 bases left between them. The CDR3 runs 15 residues. The CDR3 protein is CASKGHGDANQPQHF. The CDR3 DNA follows: TGTGCCAGCAAGGGACACGGGGACGCCAATCAGCCCCAGCATTTT.

The CDR3 protein is CASGGLTNTGELFF. CDR3 DNA: TGTGCCAGCGGGGGACTAACGAACACCGGGGAGCTGTTTTTT. The chain carries TRBV27 and TRBJ2-2, with TRBD2 identical over 7 bases. CDR1 is MNHEY, CDR2 SMNVEV, per germline (reference sequence). This CDR3 spans 14 amino acids. V lost 8 bases and J lost 0; bases outside the gene matches: 3.

The V call is TRBV19, the J call TRBJ1-5; 8 bases map to TRBD1. The CDR3 runs to 16 residues. The germline V gene has CDR1 LNHDA and CDR2 SQIVND (reference sequence). V trimming: 6 bases; J trimming: 2 bases; junction bases outside the gene matches: 9. The CDR3 reads CASRTVQTGGNQPQHF. DNA of the CDR3: TGTGCCAGTAGAACAGTCCAGACAGGGGGCAATCAGCCCCAGCATTTT.

The chain has TRBV6-6 and TRBJ1-3; weak D call: TRBD1 (5 bases). Germline V CDR1 and CDR2: MNHNY, SVGAGI (reference sequence). V was cut by 0 bases and J by 3 bases, with 9 bases left in between. This CDR3 spans 15 amino acids. DNA for the CDR3: TGTGCCAGCAGTTACTCGAGGACACTTGGAAACACCATATATTTT. Its protein product is CASSYSRTLGNTIYF.

This clone has just one count. V is TRBV6-5 and J is TRBJ2-7; 7 bases are a match to TRBD2. V was pared by 8 bases and J by 1 base, with 2 bases of the junction left unmatched. CDR1 and CDR2 (germline): MNHEY, SVGAGI. CDR3 length: 12 residues. The CDR3 DNA follows: TGTGCCAGCGGGAGGGCATCCTACGAGCAGTACTTC. Protein product: CASGRASYEQYF.

The chain has TRBV5-1 and TRBJ2-4, with unresolved D. The CDR3 covers 14 residues. V was clipped by 0 bases and J by 1 base, with 5 bases between them. CDR1 is SGHRS, CDR2 YFSETQ, per germline. The CDR3 reads CASSLAQAKNIQYF. DNA for the CDR3: TGCGCCAGCAGCTTGGCCCAGGCCAAAAACATTCAGTACTTC.

A single count supports this clone. This sample also contains other DNA sequences that code for the same CDR3. V gene TRBV4-1 combines with J gene TRBJ1-1; tentatively, D is TRBD1 (5 bases). V was pared by 1 base and J by 1 base, with 7 bases between. Germline CDR1 is MGHRA and CDR2 is YSYEKL. The CDR3 runs 14 residues. CDR3 region: CASSQVTGNTEAFF. In nucleotides, the CDR3 is TGCGCCAGCAGCCAAGTAACAGGGAACACTGAAGCTTTCTTT.

This rearrangement joins TRBV19 to TRBJ1-5, with no clear D. The V end lost 5 bases, the J end lost 2 bases, and 13 bases lay between the germline ends. This CDR3 spans 15 amino acids. CDR1 is LNHDA and CDR2 is SQIVND in the germline V gene (reference sequence). The CDR3 coding sequence is TGTGCCAGTAGTTCCCGGAGAAACGGCAATCAGCCCCAGCATTTT. Translated, it gives CASSSRRNGNQPQHF.